These T cell receptor beta chains were read from a single sample in a study of blood T cell repertoires in COVID-19. Produced via immunoSEQ multiplex PCR; TCRdb's table is partial and in-frame only. Here the sample spans about 98,000 clones, less than 85% being singletons. What was sequenced was peripheral blood. The receptors were sampled from a man in his 70s with active or convalescent COVID-19. Each CDR3 is given with its conserved first and last residue. The D gene is left open where the match is weak. Only some rows state a clone size, as once, few, many or a class for expanded clones.

V gene	CDR3 length	clone size	J gene	D gene	CDR3 DNA	CDR3 protein
TRBV2	18	.	TRBJ2-3	.	TGTGCCAGCAGTGACCTCTCTGGGGCCAACCCGTCTATGGATACGCAGTATTTT	CASSDLSGANPSMDTQYF
TRBV29-1	14	.	TRBJ1-5	TRBD1	TGCAGCGCCAGGACAGGGAATAGCAATCAGCCCCAGCATTTT	CSARTGNSNQPQHF
TRBV6-5	14	.	TRBJ2-2	TRBD1	TGTGCCACCACGGACAGGGGGCTAATCGGGGAGCTGTTTTTT	CATTDRGLIGELFF
TRBV7-9	15	.	TRBJ2-1	TRBD2	TGTGCCAGCAGTCGTAGCGGGGGGATTTACAATGAGCAGTTCTTC	CASSRSGGIYNEQFF
TRBV2	13	.	TRBJ2-5	.	TGTGCCAGCAGTCCAGGGTTAGGGGAGACCCAGTACTTC	CASSPGLGETQYF
TRBV7-9	16	.	TRBJ2-5	TRBD2	TGTGCCAGCAGCGACCGCGGGGGGACGTACCAAGAGACCCAGTACTTC	CASSDRGGTYQETQYF
TRBV5-1	15	.	TRBJ2-6	.	TGCGCCAGCAGCTTGGGGCTCTCTGGGGCCAACGTCCTGACTTTC	CASSLGLSGANVLTF
TRBV2	14	.	TRBJ2-3	TRBD2	TGTGCCAGCGGTGGGCGGGGGGTAGCAGATACGCAGTATTTT	CASGGRGVADTQYF
TRBV7-2	12	.	TRBJ2-1	.	TGTGCCAGCAGCGGCAATTACAATGAGCAGTTCTTC	CASSGNYNEQFF
TRBV11-2	11	few	TRBJ2-7	.	TGTGCCATCGGACTCAACCATGGGCAGTACTTC	CAIGLNHGQYF
TRBV27	15	few	TRBJ2-7	TRBD2	TGTGCCAGCAGACAACACTTAGCGGGCGGCTACGAGCAGTACTTC	CASRQHLAGGYEQYF
TRBV10-2	15	.	TRBJ2-2	TRBD2	TGCGCCAGCACTCCAACTAGCGGGGTCACCGGGGAGCTGTTTTTT	CASTPTSGVTGELFF
TRBV29-1	12	.	TRBJ2-7	.	TGCAGCGTTGAAGGGAAGCGGTACGAGCAGTACTTC	CSVEGKRYEQYF